This TCR beta chain was observed in a study of T cell repertoires in cytomegalovirus infection. For the study at large: Matching HLA type, along with CMV infection, was indicated by public TCR beta signatures.

This clonotype has just a few counts. Its cognate antigen is unknown. This CDR3 is built from 14 residues. Trimming stripped 0 bases from V and 2 bases from J, with 8 bases between. Germline CDR1 is SGHRS and CDR2 is YFSETQ. MiXCR, run by TCRdb on the reads, gives a single entry per CDR3 protein. The sample yields 200,000 to 250,000 distinct CDR3 sequences, approximately 22% seen once. General study points: Ex vivo responses were dominated by HLA-C-restricted CMV-specific TCR beta clonotypes.

The chain combines TRBV5-1 with TRBJ1-1; D remains unclear. The source is a human donor in good health (CMV status not recorded). Some clones in this sample may be carry-over from other donors' samples. Sequencing was done on a sample of CD8+ T cells from PBMCs. The CDR3 loop is CASSLEPGNTEAFF. In nucleotides, the CDR3 is TGCGCCAGCAGCTTGGAACCGGGAAACACTGAAGCTTTCTTT.